This T cell receptor (beta chain) emerged from a study of blood T cell repertoires in COVID-19. Study in general: Acute and convalescent COVID-19 samples came from the United States, Italy and Spain. From T cells, B-cell-depleted T cells, or PBMCs came the material, which was cDNA or gDNA.

Under the authors' procedure: It was from reference gene primer amplification that nucleated cell counts were estimated. TCRdb keeps only in-frame clones here, not all; method: immunoSEQ multiplex PCR. The V and J calls and clone size were taken over from that table, and D and trimming were inferred from the DNA. The sample gives under 300,000 clones, 80% to 90% of which show up once; around 2.2% is in the top ten. The CDR3 is 13 residues long. V was pared by 3 bases and J by 9 bases, with 15 bases between. In germline, CDR1 is SEHNR, CDR2 FQNEAQ (reference sequence). The material sequenced was peripheral blood. V is TRBV7-9 and J is TRBJ2-7, with a tentative D call TRBD1 (6 bases). The receptor was derived from a man younger than 40 who had recovered from COVID-19. In nucleotides, the CDR3 is TGTGCCAGCAGCTTGGCAGGGGAGCGTAGGCAGTACTTC. Protein: CASSLAGERRQYF.